Detailed here is one T cell receptor beta chain. Its antigen is unidentified. Trimming shortened V by 6 bases and J by 0 bases, and 6 bases separated the two germline ends. Germline V lookup: CDR1 MNHEY, CDR2 SVGAGI. CDR3 length: 13 amino acids. These data are taken from a study of cytomegalovirus exposure and HLA in healthy donors. The PCR made use of 60 Vbeta and 13 Jbeta primers. Data came from immunoSEQ multiplex PCR; TCRdb stores just in-frame clones and leaves some out. The sample has under 250,000 clones, 78% seen once. Study results and limitations: TCR beta sequences reportedly predicted most subjects' HLA-A and HLA-B alleles accurately. An analysis done earlier found most TCR beta V segments productive about 87% or about 30% of the time.

The sequencing input was PBMCs. This chain uses TRBV6-5 with TRBJ1-3, with D perhaps TRBD1 (6 bases). The sequence derives from a male donor in good health and CMV-seronegative. The CDR3 protein is CASRDSSGNTIYF. The CDR3, as DNA: TGTGCCAGCAGGGACAGCTCTGGAAACACCATATATTTT.